This TCR beta chain appears in the sequencing data of a study of PD-1 blockade in classical Hodgkin lymphoma. Study-level findings and limits: The study reported lower baseline TCR diversity in newly diagnosed patients than in healthy donors. Exclusion removed patients who began nivolumab under 1 year after ASCT.

On this clone: The antigen is not known.

Time point given: cycle 4 day 1 (C4D1), after 6 weeks of nivolumab. With no exception, relapse followed autologous stem cell transplantation in all patients, and brentuximab vedotin exposure varied. It was by magnetic negative selection that CD4+ T cells were purified from thawed PBMCs. Complete response, partial response or progressive disease was recorded as best response. The assay was immunoSEQ multiplex PCR, and TCRdb's table has in-frame clones only and misses some. The sample consists of approximately 20,000 clones, roughly 85% of them appearing once. This CDR3 has 15 residues. Trimming removed 4 bases at V and 6 bases at J, with 16 bases between. Germline loops: CDR1 MNHNS, CDR2 SASEGT.

The sequenced sample was CD4+ T cells from blood, obtained before the fourth cycle of nivolumab. This clonotype originated in a human donor with classical Hodgkin lymphoma. J is TRBJ1-5 and V is TRBV6-1; D might be TRBD1 (6 bases). CDR3 nucleotides: TGTGCCAGCAGTGTTGGGACATCCCAAAGTCAGCCCCAGCATTTT. The encoded protein is CASSVGTSQSQPQHF.